The present T cell receptor beta chain was sequenced within a study of lymphopenia after photon versus proton radiotherapy. Study-wide results and limits: Relative stability marked proton patients; photon patients lost diversity and naive cells. Larger post-nadir TCR diversity loss correlated inversely with survival in deceased patients. Post-nadir diversity loss with photons came from oligoclonal expansion, particularly CD8+ Temra cells.

Of note for this clone: The target antigen is unknown.

This table comes from immunoSEQ multiplex PCR, and its TCRdb copy is limited to in-frame clones, with some not included. Of approximately 170,000 clones in the sample, 75% to 90% are singletons; the top ten hold around 4.6%. The CDR3 contains 15 residues. Unmatched junction bases numbered 8, after V lost 3 bases and J lost 6 bases. The germline gives CDR1 KGHSH, CDR2 LQKENI. The V gene is TRBV18, the J gene TRBJ2-5; TRBD1 aligns across 9 bases. The sequence came from a man in his fifties or sixties with gastric cancer. The sample consisted of peripheral blood, taken from a patient treated with photon-based radiotherapy. The CDR3 nucleotides are TGTGCCAGCTCACCGTTAGTGGACAGGGGTCAGACCCAGTACTTC. Amino acid sequence: CASSPLVDRGQTQYF.